The rows below give T cell receptor beta chains drawn from one sample of a study of Graves' ophthalmopathy and Graves' hyperthyroidism. One entry per CDR3 protein, called by TCRdb with MiXCR from the multiplex PCR reads. The repertoire holds more than 1,000,000 distinct CDR3 sequences, with about two fifths as singletons. Specimen: peripheral blood or thyroid tissue (not recorded which). The receptors were gathered from an adult man with Graves' hyperthyroidism. Each CDR3 is given with its conserved first and last residue. The D gene is left open where the match is weak. Clone size is not always given. Where it is, it says once, few, many or a class for expanded clones.

V gene: TRBV2
J gene: TRBJ1-1
D gene: TRBD1
clone size: -
CDR3 protein: CASSGGGTLIANTEAFF
CDR3 DNA: TGTGCCAGCTCAGGGGGAGGGACACTTATCGCGAACACTGAAGCTTTCTTT

V gene: TRBV12-3/TRBV12-4
J gene: TRBJ2-5
D gene: TRBD1
clone size: many
CDR3 protein: CASSRDRGTLQETQYF
CDR3 DNA: TGTGCCAGCAGTAGGGACAGGGGGACCTTACAAGAGACCCAGTACTTC

V gene: TRBV10-3
J gene: TRBJ2-7
D gene: -
clone size: once
CDR3 protein: CAIRATGTSAEQYF
CDR3 DNA: TGTGCCATCAGGGCCACAGGTACATCCGCCGAGCAGTACTTC

V gene: TRBV25-1
J gene: TRBJ2-7
D gene: TRBD1
clone size: few
CDR3 protein: CASRSGTGSRDDEQYF
CDR3 DNA: TGTGCCAGCAGATCCGGGACAGGGAGTAGAGACGACGAGCAGTACTTC

V gene: TRBV29-1
J gene: TRBJ1-2
D gene: -
clone size: few
CDR3 protein: CSVPTTDKAPFYGYTF
CDR3 DNA: TGCAGCGTTCCCACCACTGACAAGGCCCCTTTCTATGGCTACACCTTC

V gene: TRBV20-1
J gene: TRBJ1-5
D gene: -
clone size: few
CDR3 protein: CSALKETSYSNQPQHF
CDR3 DNA: TGCAGTGCCCTGAAGGAGACAAGCTATAGCAATCAGCCCCAGCATTTT

V gene: TRBV11-2
J gene: TRBJ1-1
D gene: -
clone size: -
CDR3 protein: CASSPSRGTSGGGTEAFF
CDR3 DNA: TGTGCCAGCAGCCCGAGTAGGGGGACTAGCGGCGGGGGCACTGAAGCTTTCTTT

V gene: TRBV7-9
J gene: TRBJ1-4
D gene: -
clone size: many
CDR3 protein: CASSLDLRALDF
CDR3 DNA: TGTGCCAGCAGCTTAGATCTGAGGGCTCTCGACTTT

V gene: TRBV10-3
J gene: TRBJ1-1
D gene: TRBD1
clone size: -
CDR3 protein: CARAGGIDTEAFF
CDR3 DNA: TGTGCTAGGGCAGGGGGCATCGACACTGAAGCTTTCTTT

V gene: TRBV10-3
J gene: TRBJ1-5
D gene: -
clone size: many
CDR3 protein: CAISEPGGGQPQHF
CDR3 DNA: TGTGCCATCAGTGAGCCGGGGGGGGGCCAGCCCCAGCATTTT